This T cell receptor beta chain stems from a study of blood T cells in healthy people across ages. Looked up from germline, CDR1 is SGHDT and CDR2 is YYEEEE. Trimming left V 4 bases short and J 3 bases short, with 11 bases between. The CDR3 runs 14 residues. Together with a sample-barcoded 5' primer, a J-beta primer mix was included in a second PCR lasting roughly 6 to 12 cycles. From the 5' RACE reads, TCRdb called clonotypes with MiXCR, one entry per CDR3 protein. The sample carries about 1.4 million distinct CDR3 sequences, around 55% recorded once. Each sample had at least 6.5 million PBMCs isolated. This clonotype was counted a few times.

The V call is TRBV5-6, the J call TRBJ2-1; D not certain. This receptor was identified in a man younger than 30 in good health. The sequencing sample was made of blood. The CDR3 DNA follows: TGTGCCAGCAGCAGATCCCATAACTACAATGAGCAGTTCTTC. As protein: CASSRSHNYNEQFF.